This T cell receptor (beta chain) was captured in a study of type 1 and type 2 diabetes patients. Overall study context: T cells were magnetically sorted from PBMCs as CD4+ or CD8+ subsets.

Comment on this clonotype: This may arise from a read error, as a much more abundant clone is one base away.

Germline V gives CDR1 ENHRY, CDR2 SYGVKD. The length of the CDR3 is 13 residues. With 3 bases removed from V and 9 bases from J, the gap between germline ends came to 14 bases. Amplification started from genomic DNA. Multiplex PCR with 30 forward and 13 reverse primers amplified the TCR beta CDR3. Via MiXCR, TCRdb re-called the multiplex PCR reads, giving one row per CDR3 protein. The sample yields around 300,000 distinct CDR3 sequences, approximately 50% seen once. This rearrangement joins TRBV10-3 to TRBJ1-1, with D unclear. Sequenced input: peripheral blood mononuclear cells (PBMCs). This clonotype was sampled from a man aged 18 to 29 with type 2 diabetes. The CDR3 is CAISDSGFDKAFF. In DNA, the CDR3 is TGTGCCATCAGTGACTCGGGGTTTGATAAAGCTTTCTTT.